This T cell receptor (beta chain) was documented in a study of blood T cell repertoires in COVID-19. The data were produced by immunoSEQ multiplex PCR, yet TCRdb's version contains in-frame clones alone and is incomplete. Found here are tens of thousands of clones, 85% of them singletons; the top ten hold 35% to 40%. V shed 1 base, J shed 0 bases, and the junction held 0 bases outside the gene matches. Germline V lookup: CDR1 SGHNT, CDR2 YENEEA. CDR3 length: 15 residues. The clonotype originates from a man older than 75 with acute or convalescent COVID-19. The rearrangement uses TRBV11-3 and TRBJ2-3; 8 bases are shared with TRBD2. The sequenced sample consisted of peripheral blood. The CDR3 sequence is CASSLASGSTDTQYF. DNA of the CDR3: TGTGCCAGCAGCTTAGCTAGCGGGAGCACAGATACGCAGTATTTT.